This entry is about one T cell receptor (beta chain). The specificity of this receptor is unknown. No base quality values were provided; no much bigger clone lies one nucleotide off. This sample stems from a study of identical twins (dated by TCRdb to about 2016). With respect to the entire study: TCR alpha and beta repertoires from monozygotic twins, unrelated adults of various ages and cord blood were deep-sequenced to test whether fetal clonotypes persist. Replicate twin experiments were performed at different times using different library preparation protocols to rule out contamination.

Libraries were built with 5' RACE. Sequenced using an Illumina HiSeq 2000. Template switching added a universal primer binding site, and the final cDNA carried a unique molecular identifier that allowed TCR cDNA molecules to be counted accurately. Specific primers in the conserved constant-segment region were used to synthesize first-strand cDNA for the TCR alpha and beta chains. Each cDNA library was double barcoded, with a SMART-Mk sample barcode plus Illumina barcodes, to control for contamination. TruSeq adapter sequences, together with Illumina sample barcodes, were added in two successive PCR steps. The Illumina HiSeq platform was used with custom primers to sequence TCR alpha and beta cDNA libraries. The published analysis was carried out like this. Unique molecular identifiers were extracted from raw reads with MiGEC, and CDR3 positions were determined with MiXCR. For each individual, recombination models were inferred using an EM algorithm with the repgenHMM and IGoR tools. The analysis of shared clonotypes was done with the tcR package in R, with sharing normalized by the product of cloneset sizes. Out-of-frame nonproductive sequences were analyzed to study raw recombination free of thymic and clonal selection effects. Through fastp at Q25 and MiXCR, TCRdb rebuilt clones from the public reads, retaining in-frame beta chains. Every entry covers one CDR3 protein and lists the most common genes and DNA from its rows. What appears here as the V and J calls and clone size reflects TCRdb's work, not the paper's. The sample records more than 1.5 million distinct CDR3 sequences, 32% of which are singletons. In total, the top ten clones hold 0.25% to 0.3% of the sample.

Every donor in the study was a healthy Caucasian. The CDR3 goes from the cysteine to the phenylalanine over 16 residues. This entry keeps only the CDR3 DNA: 48 bases, framed from base 1. Trimming removed 0 bases from V and 0 bases from J; the gene matches leave 5 bases unexplained. Per the germline V gene, SGHRS is the CDR1 and YFSETQ is the CDR2. The study at large found these results: In beta out-of-frame sequences, excess twin sharing was weaker, because having fewer shared sequences lowered the signal-to-noise ratio. Zero-insertion analyses could be partly confounded by invariant T cells such as MAIT and iNKT, though diverse VJ usage argued against such confounding for most clonotypes. Because the same donors could not be followed over many years, the conclusions depended on cross-sectional statistical analysis. Compared with coincidental sharing between unrelated individuals, an excess of low generation-probability sequences was observed among out-of-frame TCR alpha sequences shared between twins. In monozygotic twins, recombination models systematically underestimated out-of-frame TCR alpha sharing, but the models matched the sharing seen between unrelated individuals. Fewer insertions were carried by abundant cord blood beta clonotypes, a similar but weaker trend appeared in young adult naive repertoires, and no such trend appeared in memory repertoires.

The source material was cord blood. The rearrangement combines TRBV5-1 with TRBJ1-2, with TRBD1 matching 7 junction bases. The clonotype comes from a newborn girl in good health. At the DNA level, the sequence is TGCGCCAGCAGCTTGGGGGACAGCCTAGCTAACTATGGCTACACCTTC. Translation gives CASSLGDSLANYGYTF.